This TCR beta chain was identified during a study of metastatic and nonmetastatic thyroid tumors. As for the study in general: Peripheral blood and tumor or nodule samples from malignant and benign thyroid patients were compared. Study observations and caveats: According to reports, the diversity of TCR beta was significantly higher in malignant thyroid tumors than in benign nodules, and this held in both blood and tumor samples.

Authors' processing steps: For papillary thyroid cancer, a distant-metastasis classifier was constructed from CDR3 differences observed across clinicopathological groups. With MiXCR, TCRdb reprocessed the PCR reads. These V and J calls originate from TCRdb's pipeline instead of the authors' own analysis. The sample contains 10,000 to 13,000 clones, 35% to 45% of which appear only once. Remarks on this clone: The antigen remains undetermined.

Patients were all untreated before their thyroid surgery. CDR3 size: 13 residues. Germline V lookup: CDR1 PRHDT, CDR2 FYEKMQ (reference sequence). The V and J ends lost 2 bases and 4 bases respectively, with 8 bases between them. V usage is TRBV13 and J usage is TRBJ1-2, with D possibly matching TRBD1 (5 bases). The sequencing sample was made of tumor tissue. The receptor comes from a female donor with papillary thyroid cancer or a benign thyroid nodule (not recorded which). Some clones in this sample may be carry-over from other donors' samples. The CDR3 reads CASSLFDSYGYTF. As DNA, the CDR3 is TGTGCCAGCAGCTTATTCGACAGCTATGGCTACACCTTC. The whole variable domain, filled in from reference TRBV13 and TRBJ1-2, reads AAGVIQSPRHLIKEKRETATLKCYPIPRHDTVYWYQQGPGQDPQFLISFYEKMQSDKGSIPDRFSAQQFSDYHSELNMSSLELGDSALYFCASSLFDSYGYTFGSGTRLTVV.